This T cell receptor (beta chain) is from a study of control samples from healthy donors and cancer patients (dated by TCRdb to 2018 to 2021). Regarding this clone: Its target antigen remains unknown. No much larger clone is present one base from it, and per-base qualities are unavailable.

CDR1 and CDR2 are drawn from the germline V gene (reference sequence): LNHDA, SQIVND. The CDR3 starts with the cysteine, ends with the phenylalanine, and has 12 residues. The sequence is cut down to CDR3 DNA, 36 bases in frame from base 1. Relative to germline, V is 5 bases shorter and J is 4 bases shorter, with 8 bases between their ends. The library was generated by the immunoSEQ multiplex PCR assay. TCRdb's version of the immuneACCESS table is confined to in-frame rearrangements and falls short of the full clone set. An unresolved V gene accounts for under half of the shortfall where checked; the remainder is of unknown origin. This sample holds tens of thousands of clones; 70% to 90% were observed only once. Roughly 9.7% of the sample goes to the ten largest clones.

This receptor was obtained from a woman aged 50 to 65 with colorectal cancer. The sequencing input was PBMCs. The rearrangement combines TRBV19 with TRBJ1-2, with the D gene not confidently named. CDR3 sequence: CASSSGPYGYTF. The bases are TGTGCCAGTAGTTCGGGCCCCTATGGCTACACCTTC.